The 10 T cell receptor beta chains reported below all come from one sample, sequenced in a study of CD8 T cells in Susac syndrome. Reverse transcription of roughly 0.45 to 1 ug RNA was performed with random hexamers. Each CDR3 protein is one row after TCRdb ran MiXCR on the immunoSEQ multiplex PCR reads. The sample has more than 65,000 distinct CDR3 sequences; roughly 94% are singletons. Sequences were obtained from CD8+ T cells from PBMCs. These receptors all come from a human donor with Susac syndrome.

The gene calls are TRBV20-1 and TRBJ2-1, with 14 bases lining up with TRBD2. The J segment lost 6 bases and the V segment lost 3 bases, leaving 16 bases of the junction unmatched. The CDR3 extends over 19 amino acids. CDR1 is DFQATT, CDR2 SNEGSKA, per germline (reference sequence). The CDR3 loop reads CSASDDRGLAGVSGNEQFF. CDR3 nucleotide sequence: TGCAGTGCTAGTGATGATAGGGGACTAGCGGGAGTATCTGGCAATGAGCAGTTCTTC.

CDR3 in amino acids: CSALTSGYTGELFF. For the CDR3, the DNA is TGCAGTGCCCTGACTAGCGGCTACACCGGGGAGCTGTTTTTT. The V gene is TRBV20-1, the J gene TRBJ2-2; 9 nucleotides match TRBD2. J lost 3 bases, V lost 6 bases, and 5 bases had no gene match. There are 14 residues in the CDR3. Germline V gene lookup returns CDR1 DFQATT and CDR2 SNEGSKA (reference sequence).

V gene TRBV6-6 combines with J gene TRBJ2-7, with 7 nucleotides matching TRBD2. V lost 2 bases and J lost 4; bases outside the gene matches: 11. CDR3 size: 16 residues. Per the germline V gene, CDR1 is MNHNY and CDR2 is SVGAGI (reference sequence). The CDR3 reads CASSYALRDYAYEQYF. In DNA, the CDR3 is TGTGCCAGCAGTTACGCTCTGCGGGACTACGCGTACGAGCAGTACTTC.

This rearrangement joins TRBV11-2 to TRBJ2-3; D gene uncertain. Germline values: CDR1 SGHAT, CDR2 FQNNGV. This CDR3 has 13 amino acids. V was cut by 1 base and J by 5 bases, with 7 bases left in between. CDR3 amino acids: CASSLGFQDTQYF. The CDR3 DNA is TGTGCCAGCAGCTTAGGTTTCCAAGATACGCAGTATTTT.

This chain connects TRBV20-1 to TRBJ2-2; the D call may be TRBD1 or TRBD2 (5 bases each). Deletions cut 6 bases from V and 0 bases from J, with 11 bases between. This CDR3 has 14 amino acids. Per germline, CDR1 DFQATT and CDR2 SNEGSKA (reference sequence). CDR3 nucleotides: TGCAGTGCAGCCCGGGGCCCGAACACCGGGGAGCTGTTTTTT. This translates into CSAARGPNTGELFF.

The J gene is TRBJ2-1, the V gene TRBV7-8, with 9 nucleotides matching TRBD2. The V gene end was trimmed by 1 base and the J gene end by 7 bases; junction bases not matched to a gene: 8. Germline V lookup: CDR1 SGHVS, CDR2 FQNEAQ. CDR3 size: 16 residues. In DNA form, the CDR3 reads TGTGCCAGCAGCTTAGAGGCGGGAGGGAAACGAAATGAGCAGTTCTTC. Translated, it gives CASSLEAGGKRNEQFF.

The chain employs TRBV11-2 and TRBJ2-7, with D maybe TRBD1 (6 bases). Per germline, CDR1 SGHAT and CDR2 FQNNGV. This CDR3 comprises 15 residues. The ends were cut back, 5 bases at V and 3 bases at J, with 17 bases in the middle. The CDR3 spells CASSPRDTVHYEQYF. The DNA for the CDR3 is TGTGCCAGCAGCCCCCGGGACACGGTCCACTACGAGCAGTACTTC.

Comments on this clonotype: One end of the junction is discordant with germline, which a read error may explain. The chain joins TRBV5-4 to TRBJ1-2; D perhaps matches TRBD1 (5 bases). The CDR3 loop spans 14 amino acids. The germline gives CDR1 SGHNT, CDR2 YYREEE (reference sequence). CDR3 nucleotides: TGTGCCGGCAGCCCGAGTGGGACGGTGTATGGCTACACCTTC. Protein product: CAGSPSGTVYGYTF.

V gene TRBV6-5 combines with J gene TRBJ1-1; D is ambiguous. The germline V gene has CDR1 MNHEY and CDR2 SVGAGI. The CDR3 extends over 12 amino acids. V lost 2 bases and J 11 bases, leaving 12 bases between the germline ends. The CDR3 region has the DNA TGTGCCAGCAGTTACGCAGGTGCCCCGGCTTTCTTT. Amino acid sequence: CASSYAGAPAFF.

The sample holds one count of this clonotype. V and J are TRBV3-1 and TRBJ2-5, with 7 bases lining up with TRBD1. J was trimmed by 5 bases and V by 4 bases; bases with no gene match: 4. The length of the CDR3 is 13 residues. Germline loops: CDR1 LGHDT, CDR2 YNNKEL (reference sequence). The CDR3 DNA reads TGTGCCAGCAGCCCGACAGGGATCGAGACCCAGTACTTC. This codes for CASSPTGIETQYF.